This TCR beta chain was captured by sequencing in a study of blood T cell repertoires in COVID-19. Study summary: The samples span acute and convalescent COVID-19 from the United States, Italy and Spain. T cells, B-cell-depleted T cells, or PBMCs supplied cDNA or gDNA.

Per the authors' pipeline: Nucleated cell counts were estimated from reference gene primer amplification. Using immunoSEQ multiplex PCR, the repertoire was profiled, and TCRdb retains in-frame clones only, with some absent. V and J calls and clone size are those listed in that table; D and trimming were worked out from the DNA. There are about 39,000 clones in the sample; approximately 85% occur only once, and 3.5% to 5% lies in the top ten. The V and J ends lost 7 bases and 10 bases, in that order; junction bases with no gene match: 16. This CDR3 contains 15 residues. The germline gives CDR1 MNHNY, CDR2 SVGAGI (reference sequence).

V is TRBV6-6 and J is TRBJ1-1; 9 nucleotides line up with TRBD1. This receptor was taken from a man aged 60-69 years with acute or convalescent COVID-19. The sequencing input was peripheral blood. The CDR3 spells CASNSRQGEAERAFF. The DNA for the CDR3 is TGTGCCAGCAATTCACGACAGGGGGAAGCGGAAAGAGCTTTCTTT.